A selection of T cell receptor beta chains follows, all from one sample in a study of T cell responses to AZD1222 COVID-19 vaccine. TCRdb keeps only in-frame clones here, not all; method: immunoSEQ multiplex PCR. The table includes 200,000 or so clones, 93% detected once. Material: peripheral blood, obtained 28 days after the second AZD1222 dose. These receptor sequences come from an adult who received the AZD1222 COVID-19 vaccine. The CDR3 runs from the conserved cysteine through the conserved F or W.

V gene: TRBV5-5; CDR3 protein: CASSEDSLYQETQYF
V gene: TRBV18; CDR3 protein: CASSITRTGMTAFF
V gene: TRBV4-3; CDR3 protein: CASSQDRPGEAFF
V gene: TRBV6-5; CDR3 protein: CASRRTGPYTEAFF
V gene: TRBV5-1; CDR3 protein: CASSGQGSGNTIYF
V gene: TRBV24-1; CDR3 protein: CATSGTGGYTF
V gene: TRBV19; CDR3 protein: CASSIGRTGELFF
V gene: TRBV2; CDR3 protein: CASSEVWTGDSPLHF
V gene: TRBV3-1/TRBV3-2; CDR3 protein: CASSRGGDRLYGYTF
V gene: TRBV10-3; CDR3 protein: CATIDRANTEAFF
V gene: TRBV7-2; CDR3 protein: CASSNRQGGTGELFF
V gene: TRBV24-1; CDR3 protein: CATSDPAGAGETQETQYF
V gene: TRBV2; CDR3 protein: CASRYTSNYEQYF
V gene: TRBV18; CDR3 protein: CASSSTAPDGNQPQHF
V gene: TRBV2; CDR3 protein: CASSGGRDYYGYTF
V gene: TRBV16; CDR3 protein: CASSPARTEAFF
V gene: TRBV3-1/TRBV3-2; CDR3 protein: CASSPAGNQPQHF
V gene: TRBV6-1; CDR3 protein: CASSDGGGYGYTF
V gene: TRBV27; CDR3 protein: CASSQGLIRTYEQYF
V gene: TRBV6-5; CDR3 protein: CASSYRGNTEAFF
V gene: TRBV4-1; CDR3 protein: CASSQVGKGTYTEAFF
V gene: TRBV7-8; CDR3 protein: CASRSDRDGVYEQYF
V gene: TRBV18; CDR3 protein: CASSPSESGDTEAFF
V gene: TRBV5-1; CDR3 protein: CASSSENRGGGYTF